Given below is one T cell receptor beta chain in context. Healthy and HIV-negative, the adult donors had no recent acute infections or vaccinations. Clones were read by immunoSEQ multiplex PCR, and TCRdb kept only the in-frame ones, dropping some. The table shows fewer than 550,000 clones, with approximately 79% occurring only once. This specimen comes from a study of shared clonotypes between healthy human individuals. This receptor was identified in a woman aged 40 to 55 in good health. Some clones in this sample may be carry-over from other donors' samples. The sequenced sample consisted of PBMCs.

In nucleotides, the CDR3 is TGTGCCAGCTCACCAGAACGGAAAGCGAACACCGGGGAGCTGTTTTTT. Translated, it gives CASSPERKANTGELFF. This sequence joins TRBV18 and TRBJ2-2; D uncertain. The CDR3 length is 16 residues. V lost 2 bases, J lost 0 bases, and 10 bases lay in between. Germline V CDR1 and CDR2: KGHSH, LQKENI.